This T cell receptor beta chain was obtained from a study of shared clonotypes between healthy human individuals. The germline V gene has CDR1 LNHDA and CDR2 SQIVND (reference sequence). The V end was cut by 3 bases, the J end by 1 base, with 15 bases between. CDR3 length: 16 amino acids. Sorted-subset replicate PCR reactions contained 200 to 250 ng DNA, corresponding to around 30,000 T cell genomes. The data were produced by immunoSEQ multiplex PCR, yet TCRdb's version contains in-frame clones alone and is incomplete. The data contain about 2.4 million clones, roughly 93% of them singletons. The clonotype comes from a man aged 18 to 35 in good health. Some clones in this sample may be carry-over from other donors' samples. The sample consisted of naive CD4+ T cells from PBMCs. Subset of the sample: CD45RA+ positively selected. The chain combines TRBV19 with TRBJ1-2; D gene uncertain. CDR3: CASSIPTTSVNYGYTF. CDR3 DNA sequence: TGTGCCAGTAGTATTCCGACAACTTCAGTTAACTATGGCTACACCTTC. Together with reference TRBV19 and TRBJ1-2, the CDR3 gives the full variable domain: DGGITQSPKYLFRKEGQNVTLSCEQNLNHDAMYWYRQDPGQGLRLIYYSQIVNDFQKGDIAEGYSVSREKKESFPLTVTSAQKNPTAFYLCASSIPTTSVNYGYTFGSGTRLTVV.